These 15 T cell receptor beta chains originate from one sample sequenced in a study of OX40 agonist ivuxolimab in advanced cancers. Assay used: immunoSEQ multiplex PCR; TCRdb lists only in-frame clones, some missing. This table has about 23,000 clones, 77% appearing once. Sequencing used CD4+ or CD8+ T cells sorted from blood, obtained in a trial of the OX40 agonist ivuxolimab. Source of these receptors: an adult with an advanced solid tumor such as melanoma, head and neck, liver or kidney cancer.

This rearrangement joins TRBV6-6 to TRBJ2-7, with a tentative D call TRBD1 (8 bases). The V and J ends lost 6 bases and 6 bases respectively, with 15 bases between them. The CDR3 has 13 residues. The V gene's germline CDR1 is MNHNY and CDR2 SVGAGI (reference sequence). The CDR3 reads CASRMDREGEQYF. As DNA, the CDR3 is TGTGCCAGCAGAATGGACAGGGAGGGCGAGCAGTACTTC.

Here the CDR3 reads CSAGQRTPAGELFF. The CDR3 nucleotides read TGCAGCGCTGGACAGCGTACCCCCGCCGGGGAGCTGTTTTTT. The gene calls are TRBV29-1 and TRBJ2-2; D is perhaps TRBD1 (6 bases). With 7 bases removed from V and 6 bases from J, the gap between germline ends came to 18 bases. Germline CDR1 reads SQVTM; CDR2 reads ANQGSEA. This CDR3 spans 14 amino acids.

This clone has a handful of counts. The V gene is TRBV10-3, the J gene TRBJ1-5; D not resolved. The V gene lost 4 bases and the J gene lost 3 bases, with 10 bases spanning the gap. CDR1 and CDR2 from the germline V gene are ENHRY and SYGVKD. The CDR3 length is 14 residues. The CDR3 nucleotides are TGTGCCATCAGTGTCGACCCGAACAATCAGCCCCAGCATTTT. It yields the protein CAISVDPNNQPQHF.

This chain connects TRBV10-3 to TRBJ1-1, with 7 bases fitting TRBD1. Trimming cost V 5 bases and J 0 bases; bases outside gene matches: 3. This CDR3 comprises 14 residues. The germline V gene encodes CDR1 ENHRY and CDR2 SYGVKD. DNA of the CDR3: TGTGCCATCAGTTCACAGGGGTTGAACACTGAAGCTTTCTTT. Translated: CAISSQGLNTEAFF.

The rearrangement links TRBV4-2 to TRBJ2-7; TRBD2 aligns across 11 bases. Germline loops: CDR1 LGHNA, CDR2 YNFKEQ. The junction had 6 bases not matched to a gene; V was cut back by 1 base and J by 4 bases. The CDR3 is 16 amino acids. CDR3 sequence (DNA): TGTGCCAGCAGCCAAGCGATGGCTAGCGGGGGGTACGAGCAGTACTTC. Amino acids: CASSQAMASGGYEQYF.

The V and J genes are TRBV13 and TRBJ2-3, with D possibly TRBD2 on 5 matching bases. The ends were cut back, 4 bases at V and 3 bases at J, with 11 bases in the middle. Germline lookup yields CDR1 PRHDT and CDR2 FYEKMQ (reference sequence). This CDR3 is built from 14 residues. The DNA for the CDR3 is TGTGCCAGCAGCTATGACGGCGGGACAGATACGCAGTATTTT. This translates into CASSYDGGTDTQYF.

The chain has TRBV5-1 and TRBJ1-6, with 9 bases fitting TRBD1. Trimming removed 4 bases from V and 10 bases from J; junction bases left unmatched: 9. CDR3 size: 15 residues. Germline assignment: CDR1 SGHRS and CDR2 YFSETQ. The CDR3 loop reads CASSLADRGGSPLHF. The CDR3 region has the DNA TGCGCCAGCAGCCTAGCGGACAGGGGAGGATCACCCCTCCACTTT.

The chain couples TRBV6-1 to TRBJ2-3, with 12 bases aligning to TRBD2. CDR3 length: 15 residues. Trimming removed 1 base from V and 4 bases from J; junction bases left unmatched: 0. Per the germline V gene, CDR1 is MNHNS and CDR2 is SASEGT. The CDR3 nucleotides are TGTGCCAGCAGTGAAGGGACTAGCGGGGCAGATACGCAGTATTTT. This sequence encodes CASSEGTSGADTQYF.

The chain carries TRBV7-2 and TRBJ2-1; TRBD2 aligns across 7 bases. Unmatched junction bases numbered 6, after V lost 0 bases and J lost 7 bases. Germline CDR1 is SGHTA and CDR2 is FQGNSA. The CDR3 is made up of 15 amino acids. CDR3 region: CASSLAVLAANEQFF. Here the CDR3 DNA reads TGTGCCAGCAGCTTAGCGGTTCTAGCGGCGAATGAGCAGTTCTTC.

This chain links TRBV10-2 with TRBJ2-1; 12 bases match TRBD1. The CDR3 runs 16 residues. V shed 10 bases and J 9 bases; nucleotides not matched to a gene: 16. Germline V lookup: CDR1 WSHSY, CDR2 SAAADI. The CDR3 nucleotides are TGCGCCACCAAGGGGGTTGGGACAGGGGGCTTAAGTGAGCAGTTCTTC. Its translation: CATKGVGTGGLSEQFF.

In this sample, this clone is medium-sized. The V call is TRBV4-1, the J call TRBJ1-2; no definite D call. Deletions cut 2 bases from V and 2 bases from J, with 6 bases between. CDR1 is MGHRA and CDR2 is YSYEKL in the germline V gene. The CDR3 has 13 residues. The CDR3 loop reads CASSQPLNYGYTF. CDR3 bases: TGCGCCAGCAGCCAACCGCTAAACTATGGCTACACCTTC.

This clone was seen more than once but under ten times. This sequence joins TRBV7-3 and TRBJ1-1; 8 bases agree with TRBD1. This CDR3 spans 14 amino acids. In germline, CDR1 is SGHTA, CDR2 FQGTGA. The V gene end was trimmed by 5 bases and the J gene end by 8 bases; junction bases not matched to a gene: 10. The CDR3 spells CASSPLYQGAEAFF. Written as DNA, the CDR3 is TGTGCCAGCAGCCCACTCTACCAGGGGGCAGAAGCTTTCTTT.

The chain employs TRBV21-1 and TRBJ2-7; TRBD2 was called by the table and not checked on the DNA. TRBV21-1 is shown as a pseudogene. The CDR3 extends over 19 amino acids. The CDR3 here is CASSEDRDLGLPETYEQYF. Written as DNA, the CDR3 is TGTGCCAGCAGCGAGGACCGGGACTTAGGCCTCCCGGAAACTTACGAGCAGTACTTC.

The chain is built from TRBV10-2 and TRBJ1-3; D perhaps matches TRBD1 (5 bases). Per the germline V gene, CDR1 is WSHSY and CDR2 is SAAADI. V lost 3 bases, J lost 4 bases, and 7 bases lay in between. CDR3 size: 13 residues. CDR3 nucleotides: TGCGCCAGCAGTGATGGGGCCGGAAACACCATATATTTT. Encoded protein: CASSDGAGNTIYF.

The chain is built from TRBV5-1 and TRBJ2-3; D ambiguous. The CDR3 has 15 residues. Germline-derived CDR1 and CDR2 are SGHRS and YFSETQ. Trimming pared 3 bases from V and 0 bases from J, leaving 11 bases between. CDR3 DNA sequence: TGCGCCAGCAGCTGGCAGGACGTTAGCACAGATACGCAGTATTTT. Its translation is CASSWQDVSTDTQYF.